The 10 T cell receptor beta chains below were found in one sample sequenced in a study of tumor-infiltrating lymphocytes in primary liver carcinoma. Using a constant-region primer together with ProtoScript II reverse transcriptase, TCR beta cDNA was made from approximately 0.55 ug of total RNA. Amplification in three nested multiplex PCR rounds with slightly modified ARM-PCR gave rise to TCR beta libraries. Investigators reported that the first two PCR rounds, at roughly 11 cycles each, used TRBV1-TRBV30 forward primers with a C-beta reverse primer. TCRdb reprocessed the multiplex PCR reads with MiXCR, giving one entry per CDR3 protein. Of more than 90,000 distinct CDR3 sequences listed, about 62% were seen once; the top ten hold around 12%. Unsorted bulk tissue, roughly 19-33 mg of it, served as the source for co-extraction of RNA and DNA. The sequenced material came from liver tumor tissue from sampling region 2. Subset described: tumor region T2, inferior pole. The origin of the receptors is a woman aged 55-69 years with primary liver carcinoma and hepatitis B virus infection.

The sample holds a few counts of this clonotype. A read error may produce the germline difference seen at one junction end. The chain couples TRBV11-1 to TRBJ2-7; TRBD1 matches 7 bases. Looked up from germline, CDR1 is SGHAT and CDR2 is FQDESV (reference sequence). This CDR3 is built from 15 residues. The CDR3 nucleotides read TGTGCTAGCAGCATCCTACAGGGGCCGTCCTACGAGCAGTACTTC. Its protein product is CASSILQGPSYEQYF.

Worth noting for this clonotype: At one boundary the junction diverges from the germline segment, which might be a read error. This chain joins TRBV5-1 and TRBJ2-7; D remains unclear. The CDR3 is 15 residues long. Germline-derived CDR1 and CDR2 are SGHRS and YFSETQ. CDR3 sequence (DNA): TGTGCCAGCAGCTCCACCCCGGCAGACCCCTACGAGCAGTACTTC. Protein: CASSSTPADPYEQYF.

In regard to this clonotype: The CDR3 does not close with the conserved phenylalanine or tryptophan, likely indicating a read error. In DNA form, the CDR3 reads TGCGTCAGTACCCGACAGGGCCAAGAGACCCAGTACCTC. Encoded protein: CVSTRQGQETQYL. This sequence joins TRBV10-2 and TRBJ2-5; 7 positions match TRBD1. The CDR3 totals 13 residues. CDR1 is WSHSY and CDR2 is SAAADI in the germline V gene.

Turning to this clonotype: This may be a read error, as it is one base from a much larger clone. V is TRBV28 and J is TRBJ2-5; D could derive from TRBD1 or TRBD2 (5 bases each). Between the trimmed V and J ends, which lost 4 bases and 1 base, there was a span of 19 bases. This CDR3 has 17 residues. The germline V gene has CDR1 MDHEN and CDR2 SYDVKM. CDR3 nucleotide sequence: TGTGCCAGCAGTTGGGACGGGTGGGACCCAACCCAAGAGACCCAGTACTTC. This translates into CASSWDGWDPTQETQYF.

Concerning this clonotype itself: Its ends do not fully match the called genes, so a read error is possible. The V gene is TRBV12-3 or TRBV12-4, the J gene TRBJ2-1; a weak D match, TRBD2 (5 bases). The CDR3 has 14 amino acids. CDR3: CATSLSGGLGEQFF. The CDR3 DNA reads TGTGCCACCAGTTTAAGCGGTGGGTTGGGTGAGCAGTTCTTC.

This clonotype appeared many times. The chain carries TRBV6-1 and TRBJ2-2, with D possibly TRBD2 on 6 matching bases. The CDR3 totals 14 residues. Trimming pared 6 bases from V and 5 bases from J, leaving 13 bases between. Germline CDR1 is MNHNS and CDR2 is SASEGT. In nucleotides, the CDR3 is TGTGCCAGCAGGGAGGGACCGCTTACCGGGGAGCTGTTTTTT. This sequence encodes CASREGPLTGELFF.

Notes on this clonotype: With a much larger clone just one base away, this may be a read error. This chain links TRBV5-4 with TRBJ2-3, with no clear D. Per the germline V gene, CDR1 is SGHNT and CDR2 is YYREEE (reference sequence). CDR3 size: 14 residues. CDR3 loop: CASSLKDGTNTQYF. CDR3 DNA: TGTGCCAGCAGCTTAAAAGACGGCACAAATACGCAGTATTTT. Complete variable domain (other parts from reference TRBV5-4 and TRBJ2-3): ETGVTQSPTHLIKTRGQQVTLRCSSQSGHNTVSWYQQALGQGPQFIFQYYREEENGRGNFPPRFSGLQFPNYSSELNVNALELDDSALYLCASSLKDGTNTQYFGPGTRLTVL.

Concerning this clonotype itself: This may arise from a read error, as a much more abundant clone is one base away. The J gene is TRBJ2-3, the V gene TRBV6-6; a possible D gene is TRBD1 (5 bases). Germline CDR1 reads MNHNY; CDR2 reads SVGAGI (reference sequence). The CDR3 is made up of 16 amino acids. CDR3 loop: CASSYSRDSSIDTQYF. The CDR3 bases are TGTGCCAGCAGTTACAGCCGAGACAGTAGCATAGATACGCAGTATTTT.

The J gene is TRBJ1-3, the V gene TRBV29-1; D might be TRBD1 (6 bases). The CDR3 contains 15 residues. Germline assignment: CDR1 SQVTM and CDR2 ANQGSEA. CDR3 DNA sequence: TGCGGCGCTCAAACTACACAGGGCTCTGGAAACACCATATATTTT. Translated: CGAQTTQGSGNTIYF.

This clonotype has just a few counts. The chain joins TRBV4-1 to TRBJ1-4; no firm D call. There are 16 residues in the CDR3. The germline gives CDR1 MGHRA, CDR2 YSYEKL. The CDR3 region is CTSSQDRYRGNEKLFF. Here the CDR3 DNA reads TGCACTAGCAGCCAAGATCGTTACAGAGGTAATGAAAAACTGTTTTTT.